Listed here are 23 T cell receptor beta chains from one sample, sequenced in a study of T cell responses to AZD1222 COVID-19 vaccine. Assay used: immunoSEQ multiplex PCR; TCRdb lists only in-frame clones, some missing. The sample consists of about 97,000 clones, approximately 91% of them appearing once. The sequences come from peripheral blood, collected on day 0 of AZD1222 vaccination. These receptors all come from an adult in good health.

The gene calls are TRBV1 and TRBJ2-3; TRBD1 is the table's D call and was not checked against the DNA. TRBV1 has pseudogene status. This CDR3 is 18 amino acids long. The CDR3 reads CTSSQRRDRGRVMYTQYF. The DNA for the CDR3 is TGCACCAGCAGCCAAAGGCGAGACAGGGGCCGTGTTATGTATACGCAGTATTTT.

The CDR3 loop is CASSLGQNTGELFF. The CDR3 DNA sequence: TGTGCCAGCAGCTTGGGGCAGAACACCGGGGAGCTGTTTTTT. The rearrangement uses TRBV5-4 and TRBJ2-2; D gene ambiguous. In germline, CDR1 is SGHNT, CDR2 YYREEE (reference sequence). The CDR3 spans 14 residues. V gave up 0 bases and J gave up 1 base, with 4 bases separating them.

The chain recombines TRBV4-1 with TRBJ1-2; D might be TRBD1 (6 bases). The germline CDR1 and CDR2 sequences are MGHRA and YSYEKL. The germline V and J ends were trimmed by 1 base and 2 bases, with 17 bases remaining between them. The CDR3 spans 17 residues. The CDR3 here is CASSQGPGVGGNYGYTF. CDR3 bases: TGCGCCAGCAGCCAAGGTCCCGGGGTCGGGGGCAACTATGGCTACACCTTC.

CDR3 protein: CASSVDRGGQPQHF. The CDR3 coding sequence is TGCGCCAGCAGCGTGGACAGGGGAGGGCAGCCCCAGCATTTT. J is TRBJ1-5 and V is TRBV5-1, with 9 bases that match TRBD1. CDR3 length: 14 residues. Trimming cost V 4 bases and J 7 bases; bases outside gene matches: 6. CDR1 SGHRS and CDR2 YFSETQ come from the germline V gene.

Only one count was recorded for this clone. The V gene is TRBV6-5, the J gene TRBJ1-3; D is uncertain. This CDR3 spans 14 amino acids. Germline V CDR1 and CDR2: MNHEY, SVGAGI. V was clipped by 1 base and J by 7 bases, with 11 bases between them. The CDR3 DNA sequence: TGTGCCAGCAGTTACTTGGGGTTTACCAACACCATATATTTT. Translating gives CASSYLGFTNTIYF.

The chain links TRBV30 to TRBJ1-3, with a weak D call TRBD1 (6 bases). Germline CDR1 reads GTSNPN; CDR2 reads SVGIG (reference sequence). The CDR3 is 14 residues long. V lost 3 bases, J lost 8 bases, and 17 bases lay in between. Here the CDR3 reads CAWSSGRGGHTIYF. The CDR3 DNA reads TGTGCCTGGAGCTCAGGCAGGGGAGGACACACCATATATTTT.

In this sample, this clone turned up once. The chain employs TRBV4-3 and TRBJ2-7; tentatively, D is TRBD2 (6 bases). The length of the CDR3 is 14 residues. The germline CDR1 and CDR2 sequences are LGHNA and YSLEER. Trimming removed 0 bases from V and 3 bases from J, with 9 bases in between. The CDR3 region is CASSQELASYEQYF. In DNA, the CDR3 is TGCGCCAGCAGCCAAGAACTAGCAAGCTACGAGCAGTACTTC.

The genes are TRBV20-1 and TRBJ2-7; D may be TRBD2 (5 bases). The germline CDR1 and CDR2 sequences are DFQATT and SNEGSKA (reference sequence). The CDR3 is made up of 11 amino acids. V was trimmed by 7 bases and J by 5 bases, leaving 12 bases between them. The CDR3 DNA is TGCAGTGTCGAGGGCTTCAACGAGCAGTACTTC. It specifies CSVEGFNEQYF.

The chain combines TRBV6-5 with TRBJ2-7; no clear D gene. V shed 0 bases and J shed 4 bases, with 4 bases lying between them. Germline-derived CDR1 and CDR2 are MNHEY and SVGAGI. The CDR3 contains 12 residues. The DNA of the CDR3 is TGTGCCAGCAGTTACTCGAGGTACGAGCAGTACTTC. This translates into CASSYSRYEQYF.

The genes are TRBV14 and TRBJ1-6; 7 bases line up with TRBD1. Trimming removed 4 bases from V and 7 bases from J; junction bases left unmatched: 7. Germline CDR1 reads SGHDN; CDR2 reads FVKESK. This CDR3 is 15 amino acids long. The CDR3 loop is CASSPDRAENSPLHF. The CDR3 DNA reads as TGTGCCAGCAGCCCCGACAGGGCGGAGAATTCACCCCTCCACTTT.

V is TRBV7-9 and J is TRBJ1-2; 7 bases map to TRBD1. With 7 bases clipped from V and 6 bases from J, the junction kept 2 bases outside the gene matches. This CDR3 has 11 amino acids. The germline V gene has CDR1 SEHNR and CDR2 FQNEAQ (reference sequence). This CDR3 is CASKGGHGYTF. In DNA, the CDR3 is TGTGCCAGCAAAGGGGGCCATGGCTACACCTTC.

This sequence joins TRBV25-1 and TRBJ2-3, with unresolved D. V lost 3 bases to trimming and J lost 2 bases, with 12 bases between them. The CDR3 runs 15 residues. The V gene's germline CDR1 is MGHDK and CDR2 SYGVNS. The CDR3 region is CASSDRQVYTDTQYF. The CDR3, as DNA: TGTGCCAGCAGTGATAGGCAGGTCTACACAGATACGCAGTATTTT.

V usage is TRBV7-9 and J usage is TRBJ1-6; TRBD1 is a possible D gene (5 bases). The V gene's germline CDR1 is SEHNR and CDR2 FQNEAQ (reference sequence). The CDR3 length is 13 residues. V was trimmed by 7 bases and J by 7 bases, leaving 11 bases between them. The CDR3 loop reads CASTRGRNSPLHF. For the CDR3, the DNA is TGTGCCAGCACCCGGGGGAGGAATTCACCCCTCCACTTT.

V gene TRBV2 combines with J gene TRBJ1-5, with D maybe TRBD1 (6 bases). Looked up from germline, CDR1 is SNHLY and CDR2 is FYNNEI. This CDR3 has 16 amino acids. V was trimmed by 2 bases and J by 6 bases, leaving 17 bases between them. The DNA for the CDR3 is TGTGCCAGCAGTGAATCGGGCAGGGGAGGGATTCAGCCCCAGCATTTT. Protein sequence: CASSESGRGGIQPQHF.

The chain has TRBV9 and TRBJ2-2; D is unclear. Trimming cost V 1 base and J 6 bases, with 13 bases left between them. The germline CDR1 and CDR2 sequences are SGDLS and YYNGEE. The CDR3 totals 15 residues. The chain's CDR3 is CASSVSTALAGELFF. The DNA of the CDR3 is TGTGCCAGCAGCGTATCCACAGCTCTAGCCGGGGAGCTGTTTTTT.

The sample holds a few counts of this clone. J is TRBJ1-2 and V is TRBV19; no definite D call. The CDR3 totals 12 residues. Germline assignment: CDR1 LNHDA and CDR2 SQIVND (reference sequence). V was cut by 8 bases and J by 3 bases, with 10 bases left in between. The CDR3 here is CASWTEYYGYTF. The CDR3 nucleotides read TGTGCCAGTTGGACCGAGTACTATGGCTACACCTTC.

This chain links TRBV10-3 with TRBJ2-1; D possibly corresponds to TRBD2 (5 bases). Germline V gives CDR1 ENHRY, CDR2 SYGVKD. This CDR3 is 11 amino acids long. Trimming shortened V by 10 bases and J by 5 bases, and 9 bases separated the two germline ends. The CDR3 region has the DNA TGTGCCACCGGGGAAAACAATGAGCAGTTCTTC. Protein sequence: CATGENNEQFF.

The rearrangement joins TRBV10-3 to TRBJ1-6, with 8 bases fitting TRBD1. There are 15 residues in the CDR3. Germline V gene sequence: CDR1 ENHRY, CDR2 SYGVKD. The ends lost 2 bases at V and 6 bases at J; junction bases unmatched: 3. The CDR3 nucleotides are TGTGCCATCAGTGAGGGACAGGGATCTAATTCACCCCTCCACTTT. Protein product: CAISEGQGSNSPLHF.

The chain employs TRBV4-1 and TRBJ1-5; D is unresolved. Germline values: CDR1 MGHRA, CDR2 YSYEKL. CDR3 length equals 16 residues. V was pared by 1 base and J by 4 bases, with 14 bases between. The CDR3 protein is CASSQGSAHPNQPQHF. The CDR3 DNA sequence: TGCGCCAGCAGCCAAGGGTCGGCCCACCCTAATCAGCCCCAGCATTTT.

The CDR3 DNA is TGTGCCAGCAGCTTCCGGACGCCGATTTTTGAAAAACTGTTTTTT. Translating gives CASSFRTPIFEKLFF. The V gene is TRBV7-9, the J gene TRBJ1-4; D is undetermined. V was clipped by 3 bases and J by 7 bases, with 15 bases between them. This CDR3 has 15 residues. Per the germline V gene, CDR1 is SEHNR and CDR2 is FQNEAQ (reference sequence).

V gene TRBV27 combines with J gene TRBJ2-1, with D perhaps assigned TRBD1 or TRBD2 (6 bases each). Germline V gives CDR1 MNHEY, CDR2 SMNVEV (reference sequence). CDR3 length equals 17 residues. The germline V and J ends were trimmed by 3 bases and 4 bases, with 19 bases remaining between them. The CDR3 region has the DNA TGTGCCAGCAGTTTGACACGGATACGGGGGCCATACAATGAGCAGTTCTTC. This translates into CASSLTRIRGPYNEQFF.

This rearrangement joins TRBV2 to TRBJ1-2; D gene unclear. This CDR3 comprises 13 residues. The ends were cut back, 5 bases at V and 3 bases at J, with 10 bases in the middle. Looked up from germline, CDR1 is SNHLY and CDR2 is FYNNEI. In nucleotides, the CDR3 is TGTGCCAGCAGTAGCAGGTTTTACTATGGCTACACCTTC. Residues: CASSSRFYYGYTF.

The V gene is TRBV7-2, the J gene TRBJ2-1; D not certain. Trimming took off 4 bases at V and 0 bases at J, with 4 bases between the two ends. Germline values: CDR1 SGHTA, CDR2 FQGNSA. This CDR3 contains 13 residues. The CDR3 DNA is TGTGCCAGCAGCTCTTTCTCCTACAATGAGCAGTTCTTC. Translation gives CASSSFSYNEQFF.